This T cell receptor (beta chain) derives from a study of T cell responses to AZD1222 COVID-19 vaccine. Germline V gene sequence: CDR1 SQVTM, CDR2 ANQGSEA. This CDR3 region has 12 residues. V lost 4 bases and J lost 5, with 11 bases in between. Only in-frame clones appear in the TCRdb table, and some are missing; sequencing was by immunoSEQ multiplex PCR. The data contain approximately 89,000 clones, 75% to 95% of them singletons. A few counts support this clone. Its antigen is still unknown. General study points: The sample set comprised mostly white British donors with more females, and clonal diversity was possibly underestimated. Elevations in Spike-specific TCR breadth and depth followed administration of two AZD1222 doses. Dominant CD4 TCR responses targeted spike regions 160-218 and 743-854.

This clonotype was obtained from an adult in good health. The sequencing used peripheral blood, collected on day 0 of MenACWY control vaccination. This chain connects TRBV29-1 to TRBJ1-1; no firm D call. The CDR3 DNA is TGCAGCGTTGGGAATGGAGAAACTGAAGCTTTCTTT. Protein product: CSVGNGETEAFF.